This T cell receptor beta chain was captured in a study of cytomegalovirus exposure and HLA in healthy donors (dated by TCRdb to the late 2010s). For the wider study: An earlier analysis of roughly 500 of the donors reported roughly 300 Gb of sequence data and 117 million unique TCR beta sequences obtained from about 170 million T cells. A few DR-DQ haplotypes were treated as single units for association and clustering because of strong linkage in the cohort. Rather than drawing on any new phenotypic data, the later analysis identified candidate immune exposures from TCR beta sequences and the way those sequences occurred across donors. Alongside the repertoire data, information on donor age, sex, ethnicity and CMV serostatus was compiled. Across 398 genotyped donors of the cohort, an average of approximately 220,000 unique TCR beta nucleotide sequences per donor were sequenced, and roughly 17% of those sequences were non-productive. A later analysis re-examined previously published TCR beta repertoires from just over 650 donors and added high-resolution HLA genotyping to investigate patterns of TCR occurrence. Every discovery cohort repertoire had been produced on one sequencing platform. Both class I and class II loci were covered by HLA typing, at four-digit resolution. An early release covering roughly 640 HLA-typed donors comprised around 300 gigabases of sequencing data and 65 million to 100 million unique TCR sequences. The study used immunosequencing to profile the T cell repertoires of hundreds of subjects and linked those repertoires to cytomegalovirus serostatus. Typing coverage varied by locus: roughly 620-630 donors for A, B, C, DRB1 and DQB1; more than 500 for DQA1; around 610 for DPA1; around 450 for DPB1. High-throughput TCR immunosequencing, statistical association of individual TCRs with disease status, and machine learning were combined to predict cytomegalovirus infection status. Genome-wide SNP genotypes for about three fifths of the roughly 700 donors were used in a later genetic analysis, which treated that subset as a discovery cohort. Of the roughly 410 genotyped donors, 65% to 90% were placed in the genetic ancestry cluster associated with self-reported Caucasian donors. An earlier analysis of some 500 of the donors applied high-throughput TCR beta sequencing to assess whether each TCR beta V gene segment acted as functional or pseudogenic. The study was designed to test whether signatures of past pathogen exposure could be identified by cataloging public T cell receptors. A separate validation cohort of 100 to 150 different subjects was used in addition to the approximately 700-subject first cohort.

Points the paper makes about the study in general: According to the authors, the approach could potentially be generalized to other disease states and immunological phenotypes. When HLA alleles, especially DR and DQ, strongly co-occurred, TCR associations were difficult to assign to individual alleles. Specific HLA alleles were associated with around 18,000 TCR beta sequences at a false discovery rate of 0.05 in a later analysis. A few of the identified cytomegalovirus-associated TCR beta chains were confirmed in vitro to be specific for cytomegalovirus antigens. In a later genetic analysis, a missense DCLRE1C variant was associated with V-gene and J-gene trimming of TCR beta chains, and the association was replicated in an independent cohort. Across donors, most TCR sequences were observed very rarely, whereas some public TCRs were present in many individuals. According to a later genetic analysis, donors in an Asian-associated ancestry cluster had fewer N-insertions in productive TCRs than the roughly 670-donor mean. Cytomegalovirus status was reported to be diagnosed by the classifier with high specificity and sensitivity in both the original and validation cohorts. In an earlier analysis of around 600 of the donors, most TCR beta V segments were observed in productive rearrangements about 90% or about 30% of the time, broadly matching IMGT annotations. Because counts were too low, roughly 17 rarely observed V segments, including chromosome 9 orphons, were left out of the earlier analysis of about 620 of the donors. Because some donors lacked HLA typing at each locus, the association tests relied only on the typed subset. The only immune exposure information available for the cohort was CMV serostatus. A later analysis found that TCR association rates varied across HLA loci, with DRB1 alleles showing the most associated TCRs and HLA-C alleles the fewest. Some IMGT-functional V segments, including TRBV6-2 and TRBV6-3, could not be told apart with the 87-base-pair reads, so those segments were excluded. The study gave a list of 150 to 200 TCR beta chains associated with cytomegalovirus. In this cohort, only TCR beta chains were sequenced, and detectable features were limited by the absence of alpha or paired-chain data. Correlated functional status among segregating V segments might be attributable to linkage disequilibrium, but an unknown experimental factor could not be ruled out. According to a later analysis, most CMV-associated TCR beta chains appeared to be HLA-restricted, and the HLA associations seemed to be driven largely by CMV exposure. Compared with equally common non-associated chains, HLA-associated TCR beta chains in a later analysis were more clonally expanded and had lower generation probabilities. A further reported finding was that TCR beta sequences accurately predicted the HLA-A and HLA-B alleles for most subjects in the first cohort. The presence/absence analyses assumed that sequencing depth was roughly uniform across donors, and that assumption may not be true. Several of the top co-occurrence clusters appeared to be linked to parvovirus B19, influenza, CMV and Epstein-Barr virus, according to a later analysis. A group of highly shared sequence variants was considered likely to be a technical artifact of the sequencing pipeline.

Remarks on this clone: What this receptor recognizes is not known. Qualities for individual bases were not recorded, and no much larger clone is one base off.

The junction carries 24 bases between V and J, which are trimmed by 3 bases and 2 bases respectively. CDR1 and CDR2, looked up from the germline V gene (reference sequence), are SEHNR and FQNEAQ. The CDR3 numbers 19 residues from cysteine through phenylalanine. The kept DNA is CDR3 alone, 57 bases in frame from the first base. The library was obtained by the immunoSEQ multiplex PCR assay. For the multiplex PCR, a mixture combining 60 forward primers for TCR Vbeta segments and 13 reverse primers for TCR Jbeta segments was used. The CDR3 region of rearranged TCR beta genes was amplified from genomic DNA by a multiplex PCR assay. Amplified TCR beta libraries were sequenced as 87-base-pair reads on the Illumina HiSeq System. On the authors' methods: Across the roughly 600 repertoires, a later analysis counted 80 million or so unique TCR beta chains, approximately 12 million of which were shared by at least two donors. Raw reads were error-corrected and collapsed into unique sequences with a nearest-neighbor algorithm that merged closely related sequences to remove PCR and sequencing errors. Alignment of CDR3 sequences to IMGT reference sequences was used to assign V, D and J gene segments. For a sequence to be retained, at least a six-nucleotide match to both a V gene segment and a J gene segment was required. A rearrangement was called productive if the CDR3 had no stop codons and remained in frame with V and J, and every other rearrangement was called non-productive. Following IMGT convention, CDR3 was defined as the stretch from the second conserved V-encoded cysteine to the conserved J-encoded phenylalanine. The earlier analysis of about 570 of the donors excluded any sequence lacking an unambiguous match to a single V gene segment. In an earlier analysis of 587 of the donors, a V segment was called functional when productive rearrangements were above 56.7%, and segregating when the standard deviation between donors exceeded 5%. A statistical classification framework was built for diagnosing cytomegalovirus status from the catalog of TCR beta chain sequences. V and J gene assignment, in a later analysis, came from comparing TCR nucleotide sequences with IMGT/GENE-DB human TR gene sequences. A later analysis assigned CDR3 sequences and most-parsimonious VDJ recombination scenarios with the TCRdist pipeline. In a later analysis, every TCR beta chain was defined by the combination of its CDR3 amino acid sequence and its V-gene family, and reads without a unique V-gene family were dropped. As a way to deal with suspected cross-contamination and a sequencing artifact, a later analysis dropped roughly 600 nucleotide sequences that were highly shared and had low generation probability. A later analysis calculated a clonal expansion index for each public chain from normalized within-repertoire ranks of inferred template counts. In a later analysis, generation probabilities were computed using a VDJ recombination model fitted to out-of-frame rearrangements, and the results were checked against IGoR. In a later analysis, hypergeometric tests were used to score TCR-TCR, TCR-HLA and TCR-CMV co-occurrence, with a repertoire-size bias correction applied to TCR pairs. To estimate false discovery rates, a later analysis permuted the HLA or CMV assignments 20 times. In a later analysis, co-occurring TCRs were grouped with DBSCAN, and TCRdist sequence similarity was added when clustering was performed within HLA-allele-positive subsets. For co-occurrence clustering, repertoires with fewer than 30,000 or more than 120,000 public chains were excluded, along with about five repertoires with anomalous nucleotide sharing. This is the immuneACCESS table as TCRdb keeps it, with only in-frame sequences that have V and J called. A part of the clones is gone; compared with another copy, unresolved V genes explain less than half, and the rest is unexplained. That table supplies the V and J calls and clone size; D and trimming were determined from the DNA. The sample table contains about 160,000 clones; only one count was recorded for around 80% of them. Clones ranked in the top ten supply around 4.5% of the sample.

The cohort comprised under 700 healthy bone marrow donors. At the time of sampling, every cohort member was nominally healthy, though immune exposures that went unrecorded were likely present. The donor was CMV seronegative and belonged to the group of around 400 seronegative cohort members. A peripheral blood sample was collected from each donor, and TCR beta sequencing was performed on peripheral blood mononuclear cells. Genomic DNA was extracted from the blood cell samples with the Qiagen DNeasy Blood Extraction Kit. This chain joins TRBV7-9 to TRBJ2-3; TRBD1 is a weak D gene call, 7 bases matching. This TCR was recovered from a man aged 30-40 years in good health and CMV-seronegative. The sequencing input was PBMCs. CDR3 region: CASSFPTGTQGEDTDTQYF. The sequenced DNA: TGTGCCAGCAGCTTTCCCACGGGCACTCAGGGGGAGGACACAGATACGCAGTATTTT.